This T cell receptor beta chain was recorded in a study of cytomegalovirus exposure and HLA in healthy donors. General study findings and limits: TRBV6-2, TRBV6-3 and some other V segments were unresolvable in 87-base-pair reads. Presence/absence analyses treated sequencing depth as roughly uniform across donors. As confirmed in vitro, a few CMV-associated chains were specific for CMV antigens. High sensitivity and specificity were reportedly achieved when the classifier diagnosed cytomegalovirus status.

Losses at the gene ends were 3 bases for V and 5 bases for J; bases not matched to a gene: 5. Germline V gene data show CDR1 as SGHRS and CDR2 as YFSETQ. The CDR3 has 15 residues. Comments on this clone: Its target is not known.

Amplification used 60 Vbeta primers and 13 Jbeta primers. Data came from immunoSEQ multiplex PCR; TCRdb stores just in-frame clones and leaves some out. The sample includes fewer than 70,000 clones, 60% to 75% seen only once; the top ten take 13% to 15%. The sample taken for sequencing was PBMCs. This chain joins TRBV5-1 and TRBJ1-6; 7 bases are a match to TRBD1. The clonotype was recovered from a male donor in good health and CMV-seropositive. CDR3 amino acids: CASSSGTVDNSPLHF. The CDR3, as DNA: TGCGCCAGCAGCTCCGGGACAGTCGATAATTCACCCCTCCACTTT. Full variable domain (remainder filled in from reference TRBV5-1 and TRBJ1-6): KAGVTQTPRYLIKTRGQQVTLSCSPISGHRSVSWYQQTPGQGLQFLFEYFSETQRNKGNFPGRFSGRQFSNSRSEMNVSTLELGDSALYLCASSSGTVDNSPLHFGNGTRLTVT.